The clone carrying this T cell receptor (beta chain) was observed a handful of times. These data come from a study of control samples from healthy donors and cancer patients. Clones were read by immunoSEQ multiplex PCR, and TCRdb kept only the in-frame ones, dropping some. The sample yields 100,000 to 150,000 clones, under 95% seen once. The V gene's germline CDR1 is MGHRA and CDR2 YSYEKL. The CDR3 runs to 17 residues. With V trimmed by 2 bases and J by 2 bases, 8 bases remained unmatched. V usage is TRBV4-1 and J usage is TRBJ2-3, with 9 nucleotides matching TRBD1. The TCR sequence derives from a man between 18 and 29 years old in good health. The specimen sequenced was blood. The CDR3 nucleotides read TGCGCCAGCAGCCAAAGCCCGACAGGGGGGGACACAGATACGCAGTATTTT. Translation gives CASSQSPTGGDTDTQYF.